There are a few counts of the clone carrying this T cell receptor (beta chain). The sample originates from a study of T-cell memory formation after mild COVID-19. This CDR3 has 17 amino acids. Germline V gives CDR1 DFQATT, CDR2 SNEGSKA (reference sequence). Between the trimmed V and J ends, which lost 6 bases and 0 bases, there was a span of 24 bases. Each CDR3 protein is one row after TCRdb ran MiXCR on the 5' RACE reads. This table holds some 440,000 distinct CDR3 sequences, roughly 23% found once. The rearrangement links TRBV20-1 to TRBJ2-7; D perhaps matches TRBD2 (6 bases). The receptor comes from an adult woman who had mild COVID-19 (a few samples of this study predate the infection). Cell type and time point are not known. Sequenced sample: PBMCs or a T cell subset sorted from them (not recorded which). The CDR3 loop is CSAPREGEALFSYEQYF. CDR3 sequence (DNA): TGCAGTGCCCCCCGTGAAGGGGAGGCCTTATTCTCCTACGAGCAGTACTTC.